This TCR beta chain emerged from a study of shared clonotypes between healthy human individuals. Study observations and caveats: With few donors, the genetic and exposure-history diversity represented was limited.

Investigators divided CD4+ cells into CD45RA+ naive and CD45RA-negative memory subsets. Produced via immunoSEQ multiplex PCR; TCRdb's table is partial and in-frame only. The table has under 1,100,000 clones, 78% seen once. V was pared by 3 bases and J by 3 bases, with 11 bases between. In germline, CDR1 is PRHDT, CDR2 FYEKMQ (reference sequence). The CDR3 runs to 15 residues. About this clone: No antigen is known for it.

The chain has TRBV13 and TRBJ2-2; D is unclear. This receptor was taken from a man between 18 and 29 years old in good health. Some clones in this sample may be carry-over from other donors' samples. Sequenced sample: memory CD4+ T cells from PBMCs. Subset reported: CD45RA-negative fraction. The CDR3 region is CASSFGSIYTGELFF. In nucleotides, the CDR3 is TGTGCCAGCAGCTTCGGTTCAATCTACACCGGGGAGCTGTTTTTT. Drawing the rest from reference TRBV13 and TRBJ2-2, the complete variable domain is AAGVIQSPRHLIKEKRETATLKCYPIPRHDTVYWYQQGPGQDPQFLISFYEKMQSDKGSIPDRFSAQQFSDYHSELNMSSLELGDSALYFCASSFGSIYTGELFFGEGSRLTVL.